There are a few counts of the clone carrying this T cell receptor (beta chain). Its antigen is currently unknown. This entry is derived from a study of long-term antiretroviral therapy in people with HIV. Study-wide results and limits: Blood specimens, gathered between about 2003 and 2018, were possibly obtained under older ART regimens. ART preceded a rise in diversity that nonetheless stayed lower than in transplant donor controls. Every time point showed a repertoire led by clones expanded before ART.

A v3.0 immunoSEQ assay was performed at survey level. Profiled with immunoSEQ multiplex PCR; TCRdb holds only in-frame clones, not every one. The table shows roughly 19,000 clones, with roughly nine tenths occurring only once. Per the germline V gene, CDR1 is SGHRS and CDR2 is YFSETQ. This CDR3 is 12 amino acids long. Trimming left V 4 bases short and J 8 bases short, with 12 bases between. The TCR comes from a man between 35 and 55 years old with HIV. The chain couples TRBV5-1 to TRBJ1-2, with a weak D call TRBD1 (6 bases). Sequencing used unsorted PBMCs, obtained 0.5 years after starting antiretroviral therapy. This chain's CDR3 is CASSPEGVGYTF. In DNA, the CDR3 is TGCGCCAGCAGCCCGGAGGGGGTCGGCTACACCTTC.